The 23 T cell receptor beta chains listed next were all sequenced from one sample in a study of blood T cells in healthy people across ages. Sample-barcoded 5' priming and a J-beta primer mix drove a second PCR of about 6 to 12 cycles. A single record per CDR3 protein comes from TCRdb applying MiXCR to the 5' RACE reads. The top ten clones hold 8.5% to 9.5% of a sample with approximately 490,000 distinct CDR3 sequences, under 30% of them seen once. The sample was also reused in another study, on T cells of mothers and their children.

The material sequenced was blood. Receptor source: a boy between 10 and 17 years old in good health.

This clonotype has just a few counts. V gene TRBV10-3 combines with J gene TRBJ1-4; no reliable D call. Germline loops: CDR1 ENHRY, CDR2 SYGVKD. This CDR3 is 10 amino acids long. The ends were cut back, 2 bases at V and 11 bases at J, with 3 bases in the middle. The CDR3 sequence is CAISEVKLFF. DNA for the CDR3: TGTGCCATCAGTGAGGTTAAACTGTTTTTT.

This clonotype was detected only a few times. In DNA, the CDR3 is TGTGCCAGCAGCTTGCAGATCGGCAGGGACTCCTACGAGCAGTACTTC. It translates to CASSLQIGRDSYEQYF. This rearrangement joins TRBV5-5 to TRBJ2-1, with D perhaps TRBD1 (5 bases). The J call may be in error: the DNA end matches TRBJ2-7 better. Germline CDR1 SGHKS, CDR2 YYEKEE (reference sequence). The CDR3 runs to 16 residues.

This clonotype was picked up a small number of times. This chain connects TRBV28 to TRBJ2-1, with 10 bases matching TRBD2. Losses at the gene ends were 6 bases for V and 8 bases for J; bases not matched to a gene: 7. CDR3 length: 14 residues. The germline gives CDR1 MDHEN, CDR2 SYDVKM. CDR3 sequence reads: CASRPSGSGYEQFF. The CDR3 DNA reads as TGTGCCAGCAGACCTAGCGGGAGTGGCTATGAGCAGTTCTTC.

This clonotype was observed a few times. This chain connects TRBV9 to TRBJ1-2; D not certain. The V end was cut by 2 bases, the J end by 4 bases, with 12 bases between. CDR1 is SGDLS, CDR2 YYNGEE, per germline. The CDR3 loop spans 14 amino acids. The CDR3 sequence is CASSVDATPYGYTF. CDR3 bases: TGTGCCAGCAGCGTGGACGCTACACCCTATGGCTACACCTTC.

This clonotype turned up a few times. The gene calls are TRBV2 and TRBJ2-1; 7 positions match TRBD1. Germline loops: CDR1 SNHLY, CDR2 FYNNEI. This CDR3 has 13 residues. J gave up 5 bases and V 3 bases, and 1 base lay outside the gene matches. The DNA for the CDR3 is TGTGCCAGCAGTGAGGACAGGCACAATGAGCAGTTCTTC. This gives the protein CASSEDRHNEQFF.

This clonotype has just a few counts. The chain employs TRBV7-8 and TRBJ2-3; D gene unclear. The CDR3 loop spans 15 amino acids. V gave up 2 bases and J gave up 4 bases, with 13 bases separating them. CDR1 SGHVS and CDR2 FQNEAQ come from the germline V gene. The CDR3 DNA reads TGTGCCAGCAGCTTAATACGGGCTACCGCAGATACGCAGTATTTT. This gives the protein CASSLIRATADTQYF.

V and J are TRBV6-5 and TRBJ2-7; D may be TRBD1 (5 bases). The CDR3 contains 13 residues. Trimming removed 6 bases from V and 3 bases from J, with 12 bases in between. Germline V gene sequence: CDR1 MNHEY, CDR2 SVGAGI. The CDR3 sequence: CASSLDSNYEQYF. CDR3 bases: TGTGCCAGCAGCTTAGACAGTAACTACGAGCAGTACTTC.

This clonotype has only a few counts. V gene TRBV10-3 combines with J gene TRBJ2-3, with TRBD2 matching over 10 bases. CDR3 length: 14 amino acids. V shed 7 bases and J 6 bases; nucleotides not matched to a gene: 7. The germline CDR1 and CDR2 sequences are ENHRY and SYGVKD. The CDR3 DNA reads as TGTGCCATCATGAGCGGGGGGGCACCCGATACGCAGTATTTT. This sequence encodes CAIMSGGAPDTQYF.

The V and J genes are TRBV6-2 or TRBV6-3 and TRBJ2-1; 7 bases are shared with TRBD2. J gave up 4 bases and V 6 bases, and 12 bases lay outside the gene matches. Germline V gene sequence: CDR1 MNHEY, CDR2 SVGEGT. The CDR3 has 16 amino acids. CDR3 protein: CASSQPLAELYNEQFF. CDR3 bases: TGTGCCAGCAGCCAACCTCTAGCGGAGCTTTACAATGAGCAGTTCTTC.

This clonotype was seen a few times. The chain couples TRBV4-2 to TRBJ2-7; 7 bases map to TRBD2. J lost 5 bases, V lost 2 bases, and 9 bases had no gene match. The CDR3 has 15 amino acids. Germline values: CDR1 LGHNA, CDR2 YNFKEQ. The chain's CDR3 is CASSQLLAQADEQYF. The CDR3 DNA is TGTGCCAGCAGCCAACTACTAGCGCAAGCGGACGAGCAGTACTTC.

The V and J genes are TRBV20-1 and TRBJ2-7; D perhaps matches TRBD1 (5 bases). The germline V and J ends were trimmed by 6 bases and 5 bases, with 17 bases remaining between them. The CDR3 totals 13 residues. Germline V lookup: CDR1 DFQATT, CDR2 SNEGSKA (reference sequence). CDR3 sequence: CSADRALKNEQYF. As DNA, the CDR3 is TGCAGTGCAGACAGAGCCCTTAAGAACGAGCAGTACTTC.

This clonotype was counted a few times. V usage is TRBV7-9 and J usage is TRBJ1-4, with a tentative D call TRBD1 (5 bases). The CDR3 loop spans 15 amino acids. V lost 7 bases, J lost 7 bases, and 19 bases lay in between. Looked up from germline, CDR1 is SEHNR and CDR2 is FQNEAQ (reference sequence). The CDR3 region has the DNA TGTGCCAGCAACCCTACGGGACGGGGCGGTGAAAAACTGTTTTTT. This sequence encodes CASNPTGRGGEKLFF.

This clonotype was recorded a few times. The rearrangement uses TRBV7-2 and TRBJ2-7; 16 bases fit TRBD2. The germline V gene has CDR1 SGHTA and CDR2 FQGNSA. CDR3 length: 17 residues. V gave up 0 bases and J gave up 4 bases; unmatched junction bases: 3. For the CDR3, the DNA is TGTGCCAGCAGCTTAGCGGGACTAGCGGGAGGGCAATACGAGCAGTACTTC. Translated: CASSLAGLAGGQYEQYF.

The sample holds a few counts of this clonotype. DNA of the CDR3: TGTGCCAGCAGCTTATCGTCGGCGGGCCTAATGGCAGATACGCAGTATTTT. Protein: CASSLSSAGLMADTQYF. This rearrangement joins TRBV7-8 to TRBJ2-3; tentative D call: TRBD2 (5 bases). Trimming stripped 2 bases from V and 4 bases from J, with 19 bases between. CDR3 length: 17 amino acids. Per the germline V gene, CDR1 is SGHVS and CDR2 is FQNEAQ.

The CDR3 loop reads CSAALGPSGANVLTF. CDR3 bases: TGCAGTGCCGCACTCGGGCCCTCTGGGGCCAACGTCCTGACTTTC. The rearrangement uses TRBV20-1 and TRBJ2-6, with D unclear. This CDR3 is 15 amino acids long. Germline V CDR1 and CDR2: DFQATT, SNEGSKA (reference sequence). Trimming removed 6 bases at V and 0 bases at J, with 12 bases between.

The chain is built from TRBV12-3 or TRBV12-4 and TRBJ1-5; TRBD1 is a possible D gene (6 bases). The CDR3 totals 14 residues. V lost 6 bases and J 3 bases, leaving 12 bases between the germline ends. CDR3 sequence reads: CASSPRGLNQPQHF. The CDR3 nucleotides read TGTGCCAGCAGCCCTCGGGGGCTCAATCAGCCCCAGCATTTT.

In this sample, this clonotype turned up many times. The chain is built from TRBV7-2 and TRBJ2-5, with a tentative D call TRBD2 (6 bases). V shed 1 base and J shed 5 bases, with 8 bases lying between them. The CDR3 is made up of 13 amino acids. Germline V gives CDR1 SGHTA, CDR2 FQGNSA. In nucleotides, the CDR3 is TGTGCCAGCAGCTTAGTGGGGAGGGAGACCCAGTACTTC. It yields the protein CASSLVGRETQYF.

The J gene is TRBJ1-2, the V gene TRBV7-2; D gene uncertain. The V gene's germline CDR1 is SGHTA and CDR2 FQGNSA. The CDR3 has 15 amino acids. V shed 8 bases and J shed 8 bases, with 24 bases lying between them. DNA for the CDR3: TGTGCCAGCGGCTCTCTGAGTTTGTGGGATGAAGGCTACACCTTC. Translation gives CASGSLSLWDEGYTF.

This clonotype has more than one count but fewer than ten. The chain couples TRBV21-1 to TRBJ1-4. TRBV21-1 is assigned pseudogene status. The CDR3 totals 10 residues. The CDR3 nucleotides read TGTGCCAGCAGCTTTGAAAAACTGTTTTTT. Amino acids: CASSFEKLFF.

Only a few counts were recorded for this clonotype. The chain recombines TRBV7-8 with TRBJ2-7; D is possibly TRBD1 (6 bases). The V and J ends lost 1 base and 3 bases respectively, with 13 bases between them. Germline V CDR1 and CDR2: SGHVS, FQNEAQ. CDR3 length equals 15 residues. The CDR3 DNA sequence: TGTGCCAGCAGCTTAGACTGGGCAGGGGACTACGAGCAGTACTTC. Translation gives CASSLDWAGDYEQYF.

This clonotype was seen a few times. The V gene is TRBV19, the J gene TRBJ2-3; tentative D call: TRBD1 (5 bases). CDR3 length equals 12 residues. Trimming stripped 8 bases from V and 0 bases from J, with 6 bases between. CDR1 and CDR2 (germline): LNHDA, SQIVND (reference sequence). CDR3 sequence reads: CASRQSTDTQYF. Here the CDR3 DNA reads TGTGCCAGTCGACAGAGCACAGATACGCAGTATTTT.

The rearrangement joins TRBV30 to TRBJ2-4, with D uncertain. V was clipped by 2 bases and J by 8 bases, with 10 bases between them. The CDR3 contains 12 residues. CDR1 is GTSNPN, CDR2 SVGIG, per germline (reference sequence). The CDR3 DNA reads as TGTGCCTGGAGTTCCCATAGGGACATTCAGTACTTC. Translated: CAWSSHRDIQYF.

CDR3 bases: TGCAGTGTAACAGGGAGAGAGGACTATGGCTACACCTTC. It codes for CSVTGREDYGYTF. The rearrangement uses TRBV20-1 and TRBJ1-2; possibly TRBD1 for D (6 bases). Germline CDR1 DFQATT, CDR2 SNEGSKA (reference sequence). The CDR3 loop spans 13 amino acids. V shed 7 bases and J shed 3 bases, with 15 bases lying between them.